The clone carrying this TCR beta chain turned up a few times. Germline-derived CDR1 and CDR2 are LGHDT and YNNKEL (reference sequence). Between the trimmed V and J ends, which lost 1 base and 1 base, there was a span of 9 bases. This CDR3 has 15 residues. Genomic DNA constituted the template upon which TCR beta VDJ and CDR3 profiling was performed. TCRdb passed the reads through MiXCR, listing each CDR3 protein once. The repertoire has approximately 190,000 distinct CDR3 sequences, 48% of them found once; the top ten carry around a tenth. The data were obtained in a study of CD8+CD57+ T cells in acquired aplastic anemia. Patients chosen for sequencing had CD8+CD57+ cells that had expanded, as shown by flow cytometry. Each patient carried a diagnosis of severe acquired aplastic anemia. Patients had not yet gotten any therapy when their blood was taken for sampling.

V and J are TRBV3-1 and TRBJ2-3; D unclear. This receptor was identified in a human donor with aplastic anemia. The sequenced sample consisted of sorted CD4+, CD8+, or CD8+CD57+ T cells (not recorded which) from PBMCs. The CDR3 region is CASSQGLPRTDTQYF. Written as DNA, the CDR3 is TGTGCCAGCAGCCAAGGGCTACCGCGCACAGATACGCAGTATTTT.